This T cell receptor beta chain was sequenced during a study of blood T cell repertoires in COVID-19. The data were produced by immunoSEQ multiplex PCR, yet TCRdb's version contains in-frame clones alone and is incomplete. The table shows about 23,000 clones, with roughly 92% occurring only once. V lost 0 bases to trimming and J lost 2 bases, with 10 bases between them. The CDR3 length is 15 residues. CDR1 is MGHRA and CDR2 is YSYEKL in the germline V gene. This TCR was recovered from a woman in her fifties or sixties with active COVID-19. The chain is built from TRBV4-1 and TRBJ1-2; no firm D call. Sequencing used peripheral blood. The CDR3 sequence: CASSQEAAANYGYTF. The DNA of the CDR3 is TGCGCCAGCAGCCAAGAAGCCGCGGCCAACTATGGCTACACCTTC.